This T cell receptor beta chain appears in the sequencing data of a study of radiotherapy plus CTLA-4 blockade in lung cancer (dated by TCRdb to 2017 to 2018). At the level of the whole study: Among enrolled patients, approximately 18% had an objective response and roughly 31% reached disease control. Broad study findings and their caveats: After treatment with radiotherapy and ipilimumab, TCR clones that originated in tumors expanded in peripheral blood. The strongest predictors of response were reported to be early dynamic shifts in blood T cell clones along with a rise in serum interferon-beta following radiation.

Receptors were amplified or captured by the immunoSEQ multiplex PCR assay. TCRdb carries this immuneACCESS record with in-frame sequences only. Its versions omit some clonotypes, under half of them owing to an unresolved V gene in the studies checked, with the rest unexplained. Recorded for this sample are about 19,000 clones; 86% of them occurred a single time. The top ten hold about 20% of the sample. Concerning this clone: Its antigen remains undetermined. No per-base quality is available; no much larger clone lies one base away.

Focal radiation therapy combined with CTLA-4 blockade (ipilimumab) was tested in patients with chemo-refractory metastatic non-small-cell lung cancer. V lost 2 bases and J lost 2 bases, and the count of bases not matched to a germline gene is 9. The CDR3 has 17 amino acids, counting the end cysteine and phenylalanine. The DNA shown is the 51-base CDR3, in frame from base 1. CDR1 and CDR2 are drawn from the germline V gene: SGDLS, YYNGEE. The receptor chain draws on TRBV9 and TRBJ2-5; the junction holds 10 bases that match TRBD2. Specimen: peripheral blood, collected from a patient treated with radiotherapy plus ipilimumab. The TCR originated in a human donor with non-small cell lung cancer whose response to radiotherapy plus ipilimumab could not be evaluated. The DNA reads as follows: TGTGCCAGCAGCGTGGATACCGGGACTAGCGATCAAGAGACCCAGTACTTC. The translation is CASSVDTGTSDQETQYF.